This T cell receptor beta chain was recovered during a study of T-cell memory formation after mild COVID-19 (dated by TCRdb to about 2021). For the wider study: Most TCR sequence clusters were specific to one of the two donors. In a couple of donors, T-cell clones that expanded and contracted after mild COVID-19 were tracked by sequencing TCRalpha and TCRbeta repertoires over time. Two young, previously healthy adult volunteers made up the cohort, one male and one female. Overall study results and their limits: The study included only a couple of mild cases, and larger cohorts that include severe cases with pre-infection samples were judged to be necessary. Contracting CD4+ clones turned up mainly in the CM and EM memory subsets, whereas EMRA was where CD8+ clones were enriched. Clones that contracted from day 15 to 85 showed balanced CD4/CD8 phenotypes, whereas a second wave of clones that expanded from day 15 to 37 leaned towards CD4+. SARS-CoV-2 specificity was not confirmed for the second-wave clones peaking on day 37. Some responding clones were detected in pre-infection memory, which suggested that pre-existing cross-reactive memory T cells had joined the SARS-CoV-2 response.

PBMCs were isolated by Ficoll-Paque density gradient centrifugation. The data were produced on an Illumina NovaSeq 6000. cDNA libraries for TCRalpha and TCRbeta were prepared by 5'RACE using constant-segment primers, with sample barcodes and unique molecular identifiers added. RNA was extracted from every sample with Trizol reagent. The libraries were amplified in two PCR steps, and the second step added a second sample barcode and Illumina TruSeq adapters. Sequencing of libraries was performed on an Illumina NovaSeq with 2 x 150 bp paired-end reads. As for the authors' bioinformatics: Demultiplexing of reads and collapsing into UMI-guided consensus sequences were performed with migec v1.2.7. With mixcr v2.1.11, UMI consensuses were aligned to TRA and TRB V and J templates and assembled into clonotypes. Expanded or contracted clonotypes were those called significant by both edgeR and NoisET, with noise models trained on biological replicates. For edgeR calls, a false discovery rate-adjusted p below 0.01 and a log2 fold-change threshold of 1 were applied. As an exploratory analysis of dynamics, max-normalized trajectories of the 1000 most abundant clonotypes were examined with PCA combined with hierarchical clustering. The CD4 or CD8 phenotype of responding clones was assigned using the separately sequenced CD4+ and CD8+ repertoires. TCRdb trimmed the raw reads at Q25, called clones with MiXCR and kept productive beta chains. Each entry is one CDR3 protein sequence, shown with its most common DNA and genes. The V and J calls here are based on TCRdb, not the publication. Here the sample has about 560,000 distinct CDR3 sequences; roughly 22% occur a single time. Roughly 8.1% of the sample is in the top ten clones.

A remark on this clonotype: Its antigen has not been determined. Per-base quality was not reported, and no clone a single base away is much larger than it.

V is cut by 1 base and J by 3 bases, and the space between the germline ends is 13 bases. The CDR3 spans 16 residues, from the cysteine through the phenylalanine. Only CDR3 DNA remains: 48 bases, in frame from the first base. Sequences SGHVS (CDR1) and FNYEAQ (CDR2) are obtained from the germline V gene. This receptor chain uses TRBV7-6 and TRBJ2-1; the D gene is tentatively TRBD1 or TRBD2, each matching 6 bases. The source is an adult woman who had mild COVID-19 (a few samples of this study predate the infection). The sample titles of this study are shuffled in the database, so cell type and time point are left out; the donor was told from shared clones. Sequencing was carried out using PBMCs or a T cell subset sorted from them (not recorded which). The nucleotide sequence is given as TGTGCCAGCAGCTTAGAGGGGGGACATGACTACAATGAGCAGTTCTTC. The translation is CASSLEGGHDYNEQFF.